The 11 T cell receptor beta chains below come from one sample, sequenced in a study of T cells after yellow fever vaccination (dated by TCRdb to about 2019). The method was 5' RACE. For sequencing, an Illumina HiSeq 2500 was employed. TCRdb redid the processing of the public reads, applying fastp at Q25 and MiXCR, and retained in-frame beta chains. CDR3 protein sequences are deduplicated, and each keeps its most common genes and DNA. The sample table lists a few hundred thousand distinct CDR3 sequences, 6% to 8% of them with a count of one. The top ten constitute about 15% of the sample. The treatment or condition label of this sample denotes: live attenuated yellow fever vaccine strain. The specimen was PBMCs, collected 5 days after the yellow fever booster vaccination. The receptors here all came from a man aged 25-45 years who received the YFV17D yellow fever vaccine.

The V and J genes are TRBV6-1 and TRBJ2-6, with TRBD1 matching 7 bases. This CDR3 has 14 residues. CDR1 and CDR2 from the germline V gene are MNHNS and SASEGT. V trimming: 7 bases; J trimming: 4 bases; junction bases outside the gene matches: 4. The CDR3 loop is CASTGQVGANVLTF. The CDR3 DNA reads TGTGCCAGCACTGGACAGGTGGGGGCCAACGTCCTGACTTTC.

The chain recombines TRBV20-1 with TRBJ2-1; D is possibly TRBD1 or TRBD2 (5 bases each). This CDR3 is built from 13 residues. Trimming took off 0 bases at V and 9 bases at J, with 12 bases between the two ends. Germline assignment: CDR1 DFQATT and CDR2 SNEGSKA (reference sequence). CDR3 sequence (DNA): TGCAGTGCTAGAGATGTAGGGACCGGTGAGCAGTTCTTC. Encoded protein: CSARDVGTGEQFF.

This clonotype was counted a single time. V and J are TRBV6-6 and TRBJ2-1; maybe TRBD2 (6 bases). CDR3 length: 12 residues. Germline lookup yields CDR1 MNHNY and CDR2 SVGAGI (reference sequence). V was shortened by 11 bases and J by 6 bases, with 14 bases between the two germline ends. Here the CDR3 reads CAGTRTINEQFF. For the CDR3, the DNA is TGTGCCGGCACTCGGACTATCAATGAGCAGTTCTTC.

This clonotype was picked up many times. The V call is TRBV5-1, the J call TRBJ2-1, with D unclear. V was trimmed by 0 bases and J by 2 bases, leaving 15 bases between them. CDR1 is SGHRS, CDR2 YFSETQ, per germline. The CDR3 has 17 amino acids. The CDR3 is CASSLVALQRTYNEQFF. Here the CDR3 DNA reads TGCGCCAGCAGCTTGGTAGCTCTCCAAAGAACCTACAATGAGCAGTTCTTC.

This clonotype came up a few times. J is TRBJ2-2 and V is TRBV5-1; possibly TRBD1 for D (6 bases). Trimming pared 0 bases from V and 2 bases from J, leaving 17 bases between. Germline values: CDR1 SGHRS, CDR2 YFSETQ. This CDR3 has 18 residues. CDR3 sequence reads: CASSLDPWGQPNTGELFF. The CDR3, as DNA: TGCGCCAGCAGCTTGGACCCCTGGGGGCAGCCAAACACCGGGGAGCTGTTTTTT.

At least ten counts were recorded for this clonotype. The genes are TRBV6-5 and TRBJ2-1; 9 bases match TRBD2. The CDR3 is 15 residues long. V trimming: 7 bases; J trimming: 13 bases; junction bases outside the gene matches: 17. Germline lookup yields CDR1 MNHEY and CDR2 SVGAGI. In DNA form, the CDR3 reads TGTGCCAGCAAAAGTAGCGGGAGTTCTCTTAGGGATCAGTTCTTC. As protein: CASKSSGSSLRDQFF.

This clonotype appeared a few times. The V gene is TRBV5-1, the J gene TRBJ2-5, with D unclear. This CDR3 has 14 amino acids. Germline V gives CDR1 SGHRS, CDR2 YFSETQ. V lost 4 bases to trimming and J lost 3 bases, with 13 bases between them. CDR3 region: CASSPELAEETQYF. The CDR3 coding sequence is TGCGCCAGCAGCCCCGAGCTGGCGGAAGAGACCCAGTACTTC.

This clonotype appeared a few times. J is TRBJ2-7 and V is TRBV18; 9 bases map to TRBD2. CDR1 is KGHSH, CDR2 LQKENI, per germline. V lost 6 bases and J lost 4; bases outside the gene matches: 10. There are 15 residues in the CDR3. CDR3 DNA: TGTGCCAGCTCGCCCACCGGGACTAGCAGATACGAGCAGTACTTC. It encodes CASSPTGTSRYEQYF.

The V and J genes are TRBV18 and TRBJ2-5; no reliable D call. The CDR3 spans 13 residues. Germline-derived CDR1 and CDR2 are KGHSH and LQKENI. The V end was cut by 4 bases, the J end by 8 bases, with 14 bases between. DNA of the CDR3: TGTGCCAGCTCACTTGTCCCTCACTCCACCCAGTACTTC. This codes for CASSLVPHSTQYF.

The rearrangement joins TRBV19 to TRBJ2-1; D unresolved. The CDR3 spans 14 residues. The V and J ends lost 7 bases and 3 bases respectively, with 13 bases between them. The germline V gene has CDR1 LNHDA and CDR2 SQIVND (reference sequence). CDR3 protein: CASKGLAGYNEQFF. For the CDR3, the DNA is TGTGCCAGTAAAGGTTTGGCAGGCTACAATGAGCAGTTCTTC.

This rearrangement joins TRBV14 to TRBJ2-5, with D perhaps matching TRBD1 (5 bases). Per germline, CDR1 SGHDN and CDR2 FVKESK. Trimming shortened V by 3 bases and J by 5 bases, and 13 bases separated the two germline ends. The CDR3 is 14 residues long. The CDR3 region is CASSQQGIGETQYF. The CDR3, as DNA: TGTGCCAGCAGCCAGCAGGGAATCGGGGAGACCCAGTACTTC.